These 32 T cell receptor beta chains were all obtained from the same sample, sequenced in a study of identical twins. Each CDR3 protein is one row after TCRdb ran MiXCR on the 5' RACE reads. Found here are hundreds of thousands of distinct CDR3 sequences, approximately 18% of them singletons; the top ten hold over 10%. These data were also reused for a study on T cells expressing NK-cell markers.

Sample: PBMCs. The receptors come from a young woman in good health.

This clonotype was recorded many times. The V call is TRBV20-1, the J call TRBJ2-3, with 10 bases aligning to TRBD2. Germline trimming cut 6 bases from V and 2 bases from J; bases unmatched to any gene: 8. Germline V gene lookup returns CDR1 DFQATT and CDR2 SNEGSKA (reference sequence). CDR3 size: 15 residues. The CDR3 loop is CSAIVLAGNTDTQYF. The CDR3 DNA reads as TGCAGTGCGATAGTACTAGCGGGGAACACAGATACGCAGTATTTT.

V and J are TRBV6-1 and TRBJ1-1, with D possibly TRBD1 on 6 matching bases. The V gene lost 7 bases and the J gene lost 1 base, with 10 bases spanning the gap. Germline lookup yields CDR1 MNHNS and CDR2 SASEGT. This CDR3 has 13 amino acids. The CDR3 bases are TGTGCCAGCATCGGACAGCCGAACACTGAAGCTTTCTTT. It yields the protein CASIGQPNTEAFF.

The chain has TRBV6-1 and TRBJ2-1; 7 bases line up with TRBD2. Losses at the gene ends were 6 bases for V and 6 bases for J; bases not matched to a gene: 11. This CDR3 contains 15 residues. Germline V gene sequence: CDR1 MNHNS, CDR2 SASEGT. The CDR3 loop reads CASRPRLAQGNEQFF. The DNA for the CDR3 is TGTGCCAGCAGACCCCGACTAGCCCAAGGCAATGAGCAGTTCTTC.

The DNA of the CDR3 is TGTGCCAGCGGCCTAGAACCGGGCCAAGATTCACCCCTCCACTTT. Translation: CASGLEPGQDSPLHF. This chain joins TRBV5-4 and TRBJ1-6, with D uncertain. Germline V lookup: CDR1 SGHNT, CDR2 YYREEE (reference sequence). This CDR3 has 15 residues. V was cut by 7 bases and J by 8 bases, with 19 bases left in between.

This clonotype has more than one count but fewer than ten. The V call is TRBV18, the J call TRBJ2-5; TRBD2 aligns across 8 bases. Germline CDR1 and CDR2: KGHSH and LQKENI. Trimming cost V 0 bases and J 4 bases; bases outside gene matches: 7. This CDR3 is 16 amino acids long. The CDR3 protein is CASSPPSAGAPETQYF. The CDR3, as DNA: TGTGCCAGCTCACCACCGTCAGCGGGAGCCCCAGAGACCCAGTACTTC.

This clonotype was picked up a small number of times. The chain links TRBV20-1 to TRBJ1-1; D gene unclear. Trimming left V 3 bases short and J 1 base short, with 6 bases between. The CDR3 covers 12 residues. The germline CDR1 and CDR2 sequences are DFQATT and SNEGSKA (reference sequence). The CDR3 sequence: CSASEGNTEAFF. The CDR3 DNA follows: TGCAGTGCTAGCGAGGGGAACACTGAAGCTTTCTTT.

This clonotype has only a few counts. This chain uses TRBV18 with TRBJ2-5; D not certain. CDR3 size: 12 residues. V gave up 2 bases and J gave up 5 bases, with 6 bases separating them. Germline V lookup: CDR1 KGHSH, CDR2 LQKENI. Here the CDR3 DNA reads TGTGCCAGCTCACCAAGAAGCGAGACCCAGTACTTC. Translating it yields CASSPRSETQYF.

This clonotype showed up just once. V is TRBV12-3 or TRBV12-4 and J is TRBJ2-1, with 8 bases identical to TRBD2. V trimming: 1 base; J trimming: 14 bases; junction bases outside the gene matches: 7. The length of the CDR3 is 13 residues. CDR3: CASSLDGREEEFF. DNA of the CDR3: TGTGCCAGCAGTTTAGATGGGCGGGAGGAGGAGTTCTTC.

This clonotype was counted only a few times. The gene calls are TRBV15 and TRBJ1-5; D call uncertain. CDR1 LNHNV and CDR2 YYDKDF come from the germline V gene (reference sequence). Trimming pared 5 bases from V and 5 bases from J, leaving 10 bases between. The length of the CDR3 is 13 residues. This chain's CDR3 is CATSPDPYQPQHF. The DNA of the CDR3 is TGTGCCACCAGCCCGGACCCCTATCAGCCCCAGCATTTT.

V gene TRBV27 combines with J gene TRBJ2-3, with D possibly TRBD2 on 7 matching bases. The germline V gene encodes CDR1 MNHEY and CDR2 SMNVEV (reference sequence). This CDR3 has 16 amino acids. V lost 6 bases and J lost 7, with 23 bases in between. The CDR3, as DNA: TGTGCCAGCAGCCCGAAGGGGGGGCCCTACGCACATACGCAGTATTTT. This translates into CASSPKGGPYAHTQYF.

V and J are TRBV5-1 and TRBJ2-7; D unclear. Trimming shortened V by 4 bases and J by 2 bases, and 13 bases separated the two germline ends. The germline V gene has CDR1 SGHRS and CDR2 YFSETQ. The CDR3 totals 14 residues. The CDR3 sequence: CASSPTVGTYEQYF. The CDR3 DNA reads TGCGCCAGCAGCCCCACGGTAGGGACCTACGAGCAGTACTTC.

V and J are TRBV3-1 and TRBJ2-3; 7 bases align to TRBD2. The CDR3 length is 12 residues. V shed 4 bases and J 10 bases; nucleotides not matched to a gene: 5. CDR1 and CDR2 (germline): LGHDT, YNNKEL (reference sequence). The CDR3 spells CASSPNRGAQYF. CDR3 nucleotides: TGTGCCAGCAGCCCCAATCGGGGGGCGCAGTATTTT.

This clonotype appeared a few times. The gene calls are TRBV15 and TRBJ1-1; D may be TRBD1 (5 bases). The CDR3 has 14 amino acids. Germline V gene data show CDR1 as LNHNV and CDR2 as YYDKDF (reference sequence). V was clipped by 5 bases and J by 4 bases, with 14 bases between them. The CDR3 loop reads CATSFGQKGTEAFF. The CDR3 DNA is TGTGCCACCAGCTTCGGACAAAAGGGCACTGAAGCTTTCTTT. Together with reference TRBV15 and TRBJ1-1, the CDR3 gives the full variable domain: DAMVIQNPRYQVTQFGKPVTLSCSQTLNHNVMYWYQQKSSQAPKLLFHYYDKDFNNEADTPDNFQSRRPNTSFCFLDIRSPGLGDTAMYLCATSFGQKGTEAFFGQGTRLTVV.

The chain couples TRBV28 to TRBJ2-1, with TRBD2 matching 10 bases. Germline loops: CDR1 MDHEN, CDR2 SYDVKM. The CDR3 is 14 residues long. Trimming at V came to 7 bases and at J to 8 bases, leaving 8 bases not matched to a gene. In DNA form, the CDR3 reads TGTGCCAGCATTGGCCCTAGCGGGAGCTATGAGCAGTTCTTC. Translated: CASIGPSGSYEQFF.

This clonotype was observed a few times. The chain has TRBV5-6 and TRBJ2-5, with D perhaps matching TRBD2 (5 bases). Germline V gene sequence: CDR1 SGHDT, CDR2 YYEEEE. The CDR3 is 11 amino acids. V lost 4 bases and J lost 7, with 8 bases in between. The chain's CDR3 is CASSHEGTQYF. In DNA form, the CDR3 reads TGTGCCAGCAGCCACGAGGGGACCCAGTACTTC. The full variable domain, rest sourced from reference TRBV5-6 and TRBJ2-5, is DAGVTQSPTHLIKTRGQQVTLRCSPKSGHDTVSWYQQALGQGPQFIFQYYEEEERQRGNFPDRFSGHQFPNYSSELNVNALLLGDSALYLCASSHEGTQYFGPGTRLLVL.

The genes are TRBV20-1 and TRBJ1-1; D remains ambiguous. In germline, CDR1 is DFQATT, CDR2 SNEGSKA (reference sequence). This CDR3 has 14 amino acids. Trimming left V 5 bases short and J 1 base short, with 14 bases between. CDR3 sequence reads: CSAVPYSTNTEAFF. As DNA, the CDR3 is TGCAGTGCTGTCCCCTACTCAACGAACACTGAAGCTTTCTTT.

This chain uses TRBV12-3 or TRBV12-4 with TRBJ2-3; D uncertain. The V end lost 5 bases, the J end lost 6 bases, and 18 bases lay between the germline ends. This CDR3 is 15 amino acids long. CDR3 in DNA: TGTGCCAGCAGTCCCCCACAGACCCAAGGCGATACGCAGTATTTT. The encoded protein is CASSPPQTQGDTQYF.

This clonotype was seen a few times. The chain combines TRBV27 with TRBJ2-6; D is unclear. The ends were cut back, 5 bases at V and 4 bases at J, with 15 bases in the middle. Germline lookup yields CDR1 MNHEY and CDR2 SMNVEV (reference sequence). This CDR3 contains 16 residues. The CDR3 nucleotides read TGTGCCAGCAGTGCGAACCTTAACACCGGGGCCAACGTCCTGACTTTC. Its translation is CASSANLNTGANVLTF.

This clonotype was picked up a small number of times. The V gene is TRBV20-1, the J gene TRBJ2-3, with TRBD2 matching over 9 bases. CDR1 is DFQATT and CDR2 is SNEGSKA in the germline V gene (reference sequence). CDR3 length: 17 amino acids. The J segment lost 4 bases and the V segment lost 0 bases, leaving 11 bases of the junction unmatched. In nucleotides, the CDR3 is TGCAGTGCTAGAGATCTTAGCGGGGGCGGGGGATCAGATACGCAGTATTTT. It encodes CSARDLSGGGGSDTQYF.

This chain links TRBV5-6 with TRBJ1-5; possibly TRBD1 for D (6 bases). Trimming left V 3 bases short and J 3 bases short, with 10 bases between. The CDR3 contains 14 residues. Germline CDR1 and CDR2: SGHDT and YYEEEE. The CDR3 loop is CASSSGTPNQPQHF. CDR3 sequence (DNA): TGTGCCAGCAGCTCAGGGACACCCAATCAGCCCCAGCATTTT. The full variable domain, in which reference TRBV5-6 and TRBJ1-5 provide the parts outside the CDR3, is DAGVTQSPTHLIKTRGQQVTLRCSPKSGHDTVSWYQQALGQGPQFIFQYYEEEERQRGNFPDRFSGHQFPNYSSELNVNALLLGDSALYLCASSSGTPNQPQHFGDGTRLSIL.

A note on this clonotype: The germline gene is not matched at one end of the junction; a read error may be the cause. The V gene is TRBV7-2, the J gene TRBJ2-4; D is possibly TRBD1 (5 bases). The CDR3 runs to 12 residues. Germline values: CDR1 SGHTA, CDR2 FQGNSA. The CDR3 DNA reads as TGTGCCAGCAGCTCCCTCACAGGCCCCCCGAGGTTC. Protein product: CASSSLTGPPRF. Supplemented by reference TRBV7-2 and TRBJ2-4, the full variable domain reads GAGVSQSPSNKVTEKGKDVELRCDPISGHTALYWYRQSLGQGLEFLIYFQGNSAPDKSGLPSDRFSAERTGGSVSTLTIQRTQQEDSAVYLCASSSLTGPPRFGAGTRLSVL.

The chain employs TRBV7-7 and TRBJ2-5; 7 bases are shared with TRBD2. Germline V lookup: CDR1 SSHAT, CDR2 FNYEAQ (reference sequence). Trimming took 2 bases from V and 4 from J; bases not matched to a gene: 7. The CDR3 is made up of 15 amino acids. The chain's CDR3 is CASSLRRERGETQYF. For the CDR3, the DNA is TGTGCCAGCAGCTTACGGCGGGAGAGGGGAGAGACCCAGTACTTC. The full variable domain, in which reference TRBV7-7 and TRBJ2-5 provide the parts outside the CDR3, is GAGVSQSPRYKVTKRGQDVTLRCDPISSHATLYWYQQALGQGPEFLTYFNYEAQPDKSGLPSDRFSAERPEGSISTLTIQRTEQRDSAMYRCASSLRRERGETQYFGPGTRLLVL.

CDR3 in DNA: TGTGCCAGCACCAGAGGGGAGTTTGGCAATCAGCCCCAGCATTTT. Translated: CASTRGEFGNQPQHF. The J gene is TRBJ1-5, the V gene TRBV12-3 or TRBV12-4, with a possible D match to TRBD1 (5 bases). Trimming cost V 7 bases and J 2 bases, with 15 bases left between them. This CDR3 has 15 amino acids.

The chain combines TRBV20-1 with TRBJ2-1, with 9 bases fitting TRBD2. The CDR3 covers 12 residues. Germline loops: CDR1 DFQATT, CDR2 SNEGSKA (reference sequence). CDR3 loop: CSGQGSGSARFF. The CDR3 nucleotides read TGCAGCGGACAAGGTAGCGGGAGCGCCCGGTTCTTC.

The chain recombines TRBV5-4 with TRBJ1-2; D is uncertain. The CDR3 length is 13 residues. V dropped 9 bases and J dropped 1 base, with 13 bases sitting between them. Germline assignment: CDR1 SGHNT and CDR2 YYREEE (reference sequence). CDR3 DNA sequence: TGTGCCATGTCCTTGCGGCTTAACTATGGCTACACCTTC. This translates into CAMSLRLNYGYTF.

The DNA of the CDR3 is TGCAGTGCTAGCGCACCCGGGACTAGTATGAATGAGCAGTTCTTC. Translating it yields CSASAPGTSMNEQFF. The chain is built from TRBV20-1 and TRBJ2-1, with 8 bases lining up with TRBD2. The germline CDR1 and CDR2 sequences are DFQATT and SNEGSKA (reference sequence). J was trimmed by 7 bases and V by 3 bases; bases with no gene match: 11. The CDR3 is 15 residues long.

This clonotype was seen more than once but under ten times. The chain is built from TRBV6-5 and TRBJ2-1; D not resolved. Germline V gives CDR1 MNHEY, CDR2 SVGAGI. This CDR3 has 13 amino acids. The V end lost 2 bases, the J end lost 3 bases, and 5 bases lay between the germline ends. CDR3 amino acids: CASSYTYYNEQFF. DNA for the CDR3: TGTGCCAGCAGTTACACGTACTACAATGAGCAGTTCTTC.

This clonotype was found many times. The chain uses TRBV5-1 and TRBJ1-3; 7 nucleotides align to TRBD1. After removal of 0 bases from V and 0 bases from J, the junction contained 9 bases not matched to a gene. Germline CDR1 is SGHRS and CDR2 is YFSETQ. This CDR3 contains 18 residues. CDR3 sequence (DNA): TGCGCCAGCAGCTTGGGAATAGGGACAGCTATCTCTGGAAACACCATATATTTT. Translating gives CASSLGIGTAISGNTIYF.

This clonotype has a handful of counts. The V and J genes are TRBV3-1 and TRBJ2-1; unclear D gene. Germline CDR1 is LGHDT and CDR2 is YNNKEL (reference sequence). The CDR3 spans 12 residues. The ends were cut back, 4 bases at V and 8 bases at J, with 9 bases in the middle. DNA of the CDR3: TGTGCCAGCAGCCGGGATCTGGATGAGCAGTTCTTC. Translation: CASSRDLDEQFF.

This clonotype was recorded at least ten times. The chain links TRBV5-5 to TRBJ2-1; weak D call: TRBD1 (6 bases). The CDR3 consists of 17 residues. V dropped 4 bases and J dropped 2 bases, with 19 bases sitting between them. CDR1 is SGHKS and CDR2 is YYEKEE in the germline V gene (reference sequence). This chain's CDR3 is CASSPPEGGRAYNEQFF. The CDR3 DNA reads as TGTGCCAGCAGCCCGCCCGAAGGGGGTAGGGCCTACAATGAGCAGTTCTTC.

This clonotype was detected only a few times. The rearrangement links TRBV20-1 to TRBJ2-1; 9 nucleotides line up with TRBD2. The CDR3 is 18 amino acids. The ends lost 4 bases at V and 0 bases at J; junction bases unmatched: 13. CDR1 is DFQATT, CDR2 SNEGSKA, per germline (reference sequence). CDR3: CSATPGLAGIFSYNEQFF. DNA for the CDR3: TGCAGTGCTACCCCTGGGCTAGCGGGGATCTTCTCCTACAATGAGCAGTTCTTC.

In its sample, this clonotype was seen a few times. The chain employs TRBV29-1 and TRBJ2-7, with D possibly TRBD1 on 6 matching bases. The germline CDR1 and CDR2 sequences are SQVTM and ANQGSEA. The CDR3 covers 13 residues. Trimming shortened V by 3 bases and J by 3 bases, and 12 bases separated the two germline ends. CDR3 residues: CSVDTGGRYEQYF. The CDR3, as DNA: TGCAGCGTTGATACTGGGGGCCGCTACGAGCAGTACTTC.